This is a list of T cell receptor beta chains from one sample in a study of blood T cell repertoires in COVID-19. Here immunoSEQ multiplex PCR was the method, and the copy in TCRdb shows in-frame clones only, minus some. The top ten clones hold approximately 3% of a sample with around 160,000 clones, 80% of them seen once. The sequenced material came from PBMCs or T cells enriched from blood (not recorded which). These receptors all come from a woman aged 60-75 years who had recovered from COVID-19. The CDR3 runs from the conserved cysteine through the conserved F or W. A D gene is named only where the DNA matches it firmly. The size field is filled for only some rows; it gives once, few, many or a size class.

clone_size: NA
j_call: TRBJ2-7
d_call: TRBD1
v_call: TRBV27
cdr3_length: 13
cdr3_aa: CASSRGQGKEQYF
cdr3_nt: TGTGCCAGCAGTCGGGGACAGGGGAAGGAGCAGTACTTC

clone_size: NA
j_call: TRBJ1-4
d_call: NA
v_call: TRBV7-2
cdr3_length: 15
cdr3_aa: CASSQMTSTNEKLFF
cdr3_nt: TGTGCCAGCAGCCAAATGACATCAACTAATGAAAAACTGTTTTTT

clone_size: few
j_call: TRBJ2-2
d_call: TRBD2
v_call: TRBV5-1
cdr3_length: 16
cdr3_aa: CASSSSGGIDTGELFF
cdr3_nt: TGCGCCAGCAGCTCCAGCGGGGGGATCGATACCGGGGAGCTGTTTTTT

clone_size: NA
j_call: TRBJ2-7
d_call: NA
v_call: TRBV20-1
cdr3_length: 11
cdr3_aa: CSVSNSYEQYF
cdr3_nt: TGCAGTGTTTCCAACTCCTACGAGCAGTACTTC

clone_size: NA
j_call: TRBJ2-2
d_call: NA
v_call: TRBV14
cdr3_length: 15
cdr3_aa: CASSHVTAVTGELFF
cdr3_nt: TGTGCCAGCAGCCACGTCACAGCCGTAACCGGGGAGCTGTTTTTT

clone_size: NA
j_call: TRBJ1-2
d_call: NA
v_call: TRBV19
cdr3_length: 15
cdr3_aa: CASSTTTSQGSGYTF
cdr3_nt: TGTGCCAGTAGTACGACAACTTCACAGGGCTCTGGCTACACCTTC

clone_size: NA
j_call: TRBJ2-2
d_call: NA
v_call: TRBV5-6
cdr3_length: 13
cdr3_aa: CASSFVLTGELFF
cdr3_nt: TGTGCCAGCAGCTTCGTCCTGACCGGGGAGCTGTTTTTT

clone_size: NA
j_call: TRBJ2-1
d_call: TRBD2
v_call: TRBV19
cdr3_length: 16
cdr3_aa: CASSGRLAGKYNEQFF
cdr3_nt: TGTGCCAGTAGTGGGCGACTAGCGGGGAAATACAATGAGCAGTTCTTC

clone_size: NA
j_call: TRBJ1-4
d_call: NA
v_call: TRBV5-1
cdr3_length: 13
cdr3_aa: CASSYGGLEKLFF
cdr3_nt: TGCGCCAGCAGCTATGGGGGACTAGAAAAACTGTTTTTT

clone_size: NA
j_call: TRBJ1-2
d_call: TRBD1
v_call: TRBV20-1
cdr3_length: 16
cdr3_aa: CSASWPRTGINYGYTF
cdr3_nt: TGCAGTGCTAGTTGGCCCCGGACAGGGATTAACTATGGCTACACCTTC

clone_size: NA
j_call: TRBJ2-7
d_call: NA
v_call: TRBV3-1/TRBV3-2
cdr3_length: 17
cdr3_aa: CASSQDIGGTGDYEQYF
cdr3_nt: TGTGCCAGCAGCCAAGATATAGGCGGGACGGGAGACTACGAGCAGTACTTC

clone_size: NA
j_call: TRBJ2-2
d_call: TRBD1
v_call: TRBV20-1
cdr3_length: 11
cdr3_aa: CSAKQGGELFF
cdr3_nt: TGCAGTGCTAAACAGGGGGGGGAGCTGTTTTTT

clone_size: NA
j_call: TRBJ1-1
d_call: TRBD1
v_call: TRBV6-5
cdr3_length: 14
cdr3_aa: CASRPGTGGPEAFF
cdr3_nt: TGTGCCAGCAGGCCCGGGACAGGGGGCCCTGAAGCTTTCTTT

clone_size: NA
j_call: TRBJ2-3
d_call: NA
v_call: TRBV30
cdr3_length: 16
cdr3_aa: CAWSVLYRGGRDTQYF
cdr3_nt: TGTGCCTGGAGTGTACTTTACAGGGGCGGGAGGGATACGCAGTATTTT

clone_size: NA
j_call: TRBJ1-2
d_call: TRBD1
v_call: TRBV29-1
cdr3_length: 15
cdr3_aa: CSAHDRDRPHYGYTF
cdr3_nt: TGCAGCGCTCACGACCGGGACAGGCCCCACTATGGCTACACCTTC

clone_size: NA
j_call: TRBJ1-1
d_call: NA
v_call: TRBV19
cdr3_length: 12
cdr3_aa: CASSMLGAEAFF
cdr3_nt: TGTGCCAGTAGTATGCTCGGGGCTGAAGCTTTCTTT

clone_size: NA
j_call: TRBJ1-2
d_call: TRBD1
v_call: TRBV6-5
cdr3_length: 15
cdr3_aa: CASSRTGGSPYGYTF
cdr3_nt: TGTGCCAGCAGTCGGACAGGGGGTTCCCCCTATGGCTACACCTTC